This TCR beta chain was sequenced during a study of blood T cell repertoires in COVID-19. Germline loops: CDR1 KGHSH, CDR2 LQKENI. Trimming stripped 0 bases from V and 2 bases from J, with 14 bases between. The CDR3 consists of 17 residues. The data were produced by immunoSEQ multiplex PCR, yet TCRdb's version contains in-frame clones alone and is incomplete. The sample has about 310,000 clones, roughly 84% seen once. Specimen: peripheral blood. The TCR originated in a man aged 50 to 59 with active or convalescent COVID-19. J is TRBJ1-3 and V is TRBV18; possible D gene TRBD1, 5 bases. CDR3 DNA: TGTGCCAGCTCACCACCAGGGGTCCCACATCCTGGAAACACCATATATTTT. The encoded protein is CASSPPGVPHPGNTIYF.